Below are 5 T cell receptor beta chains sequenced from a single sample in a study of T cell responses to AZD1222 COVID-19 vaccine. Measured with immunoSEQ multiplex PCR; TCRdb has only the in-frame clones, and not every one. The sample has some 200,000 clones; 85% to 90% are singletons. The source was peripheral blood, collected 28 days after the second AZD1222 dose. The source is an adult who received the AZD1222 COVID-19 vaccine.

The chain links TRBV5-1 to TRBJ2-7, with D possibly being TRBD1 (6 bases). In germline, CDR1 is SGHRS, CDR2 YFSETQ. The CDR3 contains 14 residues. V lost 5 bases to trimming and J lost 0 bases, with 12 bases between them. CDR3 loop: CASRSTGSSYEQYF. For the CDR3, the DNA is TGCGCCAGCAGGTCAACAGGGAGCTCCTACGAGCAGTACTTC.

This clone was counted once. The chain joins TRBV28 to TRBJ2-1; 8 positions match TRBD1. J gave up 2 bases and V 6 bases, and 0 bases lay outside the gene matches. From germline, CDR1 is MDHEN and CDR2 SYDVKM. The CDR3 covers 13 residues. CDR3 sequence reads: CASRGQAYNEQFF. In nucleotides, the CDR3 is TGTGCCAGCAGGGGACAGGCCTACAATGAGCAGTTCTTC.

The chain joins TRBV28 to TRBJ1-5, with 7 positions matching TRBD1. Germline CDR1 is MDHEN and CDR2 is SYDVKM. The trim removed 6 bases at V and 3 bases at J, leaving 5 bases unmatched. The CDR3 loop spans 14 amino acids. The CDR3 nucleotides are TGTGCCAGCAGAAGACAGGGAAACAATCAGCCCCAGCATTTT. The encoded protein is CASRRQGNNQPQHF.

This chain uses TRBV5-8 with TRBJ2-1, with TRBD1 matching 12 bases. Trimming at V came to 4 bases and at J to 8 bases, leaving 4 bases not matched to a gene. This CDR3 has 14 amino acids. CDR1 and CDR2 from the germline V gene are SGHTS and YDEGEE. The CDR3 sequence: CASSKGQGAHEQFF. The CDR3 DNA reads as TGTGCCAGCAGCAAGGGACAGGGGGCTCATGAGCAGTTCTTC. Filled out from reference TRBV5-8 and TRBJ2-1, the complete variable domain reads EAGVTQSPTHLIKTRGQQATLRCSPISGHTSVYWYQQALGLGLQFLLWYDEGEERNRGNFPPRFSGRQFPNYSSELNVNALELEDSALYLCASSKGQGAHEQFFGPGTRLTVL.

This clone was seen only once. The CDR3 region is CASRTSPLRSTEAFF. The DNA of the CDR3 is TGTGCCAGCAGAACAAGTCCATTACGGAGCACTGAAGCTTTCTTT. The chain employs TRBV6-5 and TRBJ1-1; D gene unclear. CDR3 length equals 15 residues. Trimming pared 6 bases from V and 4 bases from J, leaving 18 bases between. Germline loops: CDR1 MNHEY, CDR2 SVGAGI.